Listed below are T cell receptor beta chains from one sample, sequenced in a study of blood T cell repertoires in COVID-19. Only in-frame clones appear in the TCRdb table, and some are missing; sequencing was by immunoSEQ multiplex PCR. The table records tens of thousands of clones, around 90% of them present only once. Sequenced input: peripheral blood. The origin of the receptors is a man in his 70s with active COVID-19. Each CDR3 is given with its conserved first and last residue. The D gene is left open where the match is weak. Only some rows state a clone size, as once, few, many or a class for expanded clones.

CDR3 DNA: TGCGCCAGCAGCCTTCTCGCGGGAGGGCAAAGTGAGCAGTTCTTC; CDR3 protein: CASSLLAGGQSEQFF; D gene: TRBD2; V gene: TRBV4-3; clone size: once; J gene: TRBJ2-1
CDR3 DNA: TGTGCCAGTAGTATTGGTGTTGCAGGGGGCACAGATACGCAGTATTTT; CDR3 protein: CASSIGVAGGTDTQYF; D gene: NA; V gene: TRBV19; clone size: NA; J gene: TRBJ2-3
CDR3 DNA: TGTGCCAGCAGCTGGGGTGGGAGATACGAGCAGTACTTC; CDR3 protein: CASSWGGRYEQYF; D gene: NA; V gene: TRBV5-4; clone size: NA; J gene: TRBJ2-7
CDR3 DNA: TGTGCCAGCCACACCAGGGGAAGCACAGATACGCAGTATTTT; CDR3 protein: CASHTRGSTDTQYF; D gene: NA; V gene: TRBV28; clone size: NA; J gene: TRBJ2-3
CDR3 DNA: TGTGCCAGCAGCTCTCTAGCGGGAGGCCACTTACCCTACGAGCAGTACTTC; CDR3 protein: CASSSLAGGHLPYEQYF; D gene: TRBD2; V gene: TRBV7-9; clone size: NA; J gene: TRBJ2-7
CDR3 DNA: TGTGCCAGCAGCATTACCGGGACAGGGTACAATGAGCAGTTCTTC; CDR3 protein: CASSITGTGYNEQFF; D gene: TRBD1; V gene: TRBV7-2; clone size: NA; J gene: TRBJ2-1
CDR3 DNA: TGTGCCAGCTCACCAGTTCTCGTTACCGGACAGGGGAGAAACACCATATATTTT; CDR3 protein: CASSPVLVTGQGRNTIYF; D gene: TRBD1; V gene: TRBV18; clone size: NA; J gene: TRBJ1-3
CDR3 DNA: TGTGCCAGCAGCGTAGAGGGACTAGCAAATGAGCAGTTCTTC; CDR3 protein: CASSVEGLANEQFF; D gene: TRBD2; V gene: TRBV9; clone size: NA; J gene: TRBJ2-1
CDR3 DNA: TGCGCCAGCAGCCAACCGGGACTAGCGGGGAGGGATAGCACAGATACGCAGTATTTT; CDR3 protein: CASSQPGLAGRDSTDTQYF; D gene: TRBD2; V gene: TRBV4-1; clone size: NA; J gene: TRBJ2-3
CDR3 DNA: TGTGCCAGTAGTACCACAGGGGGCTTGGGTCAGCCCCAGCATTTT; CDR3 protein: CASSTTGGLGQPQHF; D gene: TRBD1; V gene: TRBV19; clone size: NA; J gene: TRBJ1-5
CDR3 DNA: TGCGCCAGCAGCCAAGGGATGGGGGGTTTGGCGAACACTGAAGCTTTCTTT; CDR3 protein: CASSQGMGGLANTEAFF; D gene: NA; V gene: TRBV4-3; clone size: NA; J gene: TRBJ1-1
CDR3 DNA: TGTGCCAGCAGCAGCCCGGGGGGGACAGGGCACAATGAGCAGTTCTTC; CDR3 protein: CASSSPGGTGHNEQFF; D gene: NA; V gene: TRBV5-4; clone size: NA; J gene: TRBJ2-1
CDR3 DNA: TGCGCCAGCAGTCAAAAGGGGGACAGAATCTACGAGCAGTACTTC; CDR3 protein: CASSQKGDRIYEQYF; D gene: TRBD1; V gene: TRBV4-1; clone size: few; J gene: TRBJ2-7
CDR3 DNA: TGTGCCAGCAGCTTAGGGGGGGAGGTTGGCTCCTACGAGCAGTACTTC; CDR3 protein: CASSLGGEVGSYEQYF; D gene: NA; V gene: TRBV7-2; clone size: NA; J gene: TRBJ2-7
CDR3 DNA: TGTGCCAGCAGCCAACAGGGGACTAGCACAGATACGCAGTATTTT; CDR3 protein: CASSQQGTSTDTQYF; D gene: NA; V gene: TRBV7-2; clone size: NA; J gene: TRBJ2-3
CDR3 DNA: TGTGCCAGCAGTTTATTGGGCGGCTACACCTTC; CDR3 protein: CASSLLGGYTF; D gene: NA; V gene: TRBV28; clone size: NA; J gene: TRBJ1-2
CDR3 DNA: TGTGCCAGCAGTTTATCGGCATTCGGGGGCTATGGCTACACCTTC; CDR3 protein: CASSLSAFGGYGYTF; D gene: NA; V gene: TRBV27; clone size: NA; J gene: TRBJ1-2
CDR3 DNA: TGTGCCAGCAGCGTAGGTGACACGGCCAGCTATGGCTACACCTTC; CDR3 protein: CASSVGDTASYGYTF; D gene: NA; V gene: TRBV9; clone size: NA; J gene: TRBJ1-2
CDR3 DNA: TGTGCCAGCAGCTTAGCTCTGACAGCCGGTCCTAGCACAGATACGCAGTATTTT; CDR3 protein: CASSLALTAGPSTDTQYF; D gene: NA; V gene: TRBV11-2; clone size: NA; J gene: TRBJ2-3
CDR3 DNA: TGTGCCAGCAGTTACGTTCGGCGCAACCAGGCGGGGATCTACGAGCAGTACTTC; CDR3 protein: CASSYVRRNQAGIYEQYF; D gene: NA; V gene: TRBV6-2/TRBV6-3; clone size: NA; J gene: TRBJ2-7
CDR3 DNA: TGTGCCAGCAGCTTAATTAGCGGGAAAAACACCGGGGAGCTGTTTTTT; CDR3 protein: CASSLISGKNTGELFF; D gene: TRBD2; V gene: TRBV7-8; clone size: NA; J gene: TRBJ2-2
CDR3 DNA: TGTGCCAGTAGTATTGGGTTCAGGGTTAACTATGGCTACACCTTC; CDR3 protein: CASSIGFRVNYGYTF; D gene: NA; V gene: TRBV19; clone size: NA; J gene: TRBJ1-2
CDR3 DNA: TGTGCCAGCAGGCGAGGACAGAACACTGAAGCTTTCTTT; CDR3 protein: CASRRGQNTEAFF; D gene: NA; V gene: TRBV6-5; clone size: NA; J gene: TRBJ1-1
CDR3 DNA: TGTGCCAGTAGCAGGGACAGGGGGCAATACGAGCAGTACTTC; CDR3 protein: CASSRDRGQYEQYF; D gene: TRBD1; V gene: TRBV19; clone size: NA; J gene: TRBJ2-7
CDR3 DNA: TGCGCCAGCAGTATGACCGGGGGTGGGGAGCTGTTTTTT; CDR3 protein: CASSMTGGGELFF; D gene: NA; V gene: TRBV10-1; clone size: few; J gene: TRBJ2-2
CDR3 DNA: TGCGCCAGCAGGACGGGGCAAGAGACCCAGTACTTC; CDR3 protein: CASRTGQETQYF; D gene: NA; V gene: TRBV5-1; clone size: NA; J gene: TRBJ2-5
CDR3 DNA: TGTGCCAGTCGACTGGAGGGCGAGCAGTTCTTC; CDR3 protein: CASRLEGEQFF; D gene: NA; V gene: TRBV2; clone size: NA; J gene: TRBJ2-1
CDR3 DNA: TGCAGCGTTGAAGGGAGGGCTAGAACCGGGGAGCTGTTTTTT; CDR3 protein: CSVEGRARTGELFF; D gene: NA; V gene: TRBV29-1; clone size: NA; J gene: TRBJ2-2
CDR3 DNA: TGTGCCAGCAGCCAAGACAGGTACAATGAGCAGTTCTTC; CDR3 protein: CASSQDRYNEQFF; D gene: NA; V gene: TRBV3-1/TRBV3-2; clone size: NA; J gene: TRBJ2-1
CDR3 DNA: TGTGCCAGCAGCCCACCAGAAGATACGCAGTATTTT; CDR3 protein: CASSPPEDTQYF; D gene: NA; V gene: TRBV7-9; clone size: NA; J gene: TRBJ2-3
CDR3 DNA: TGCGCCAGCAGTGGCGGAGGGGGACAGGTAAACAATGAGCAGTTCTTC; CDR3 protein: CASSGGGGQVNNEQFF; D gene: TRBD1; V gene: TRBV5-1; clone size: NA; J gene: TRBJ2-1
CDR3 DNA: TGTGCTAGTGGTCCCCGGGGAGGGATTAACACTGAAGCTTTCTTT; CDR3 protein: CASGPRGGINTEAFF; D gene: NA; V gene: TRBV12-5; clone size: NA; J gene: TRBJ1-1
CDR3 DNA: TGTGCCAGCAGCACGACTAGCGGGACCACAGATACGCAGTATTTT; CDR3 protein: CASSTTSGTTDTQYF; D gene: TRBD2; V gene: TRBV7-9; clone size: NA; J gene: TRBJ2-3
CDR3 DNA: TGTGCCAGCAGCACAGGGGTCGGCTACACCTTC; CDR3 protein: CASSTGVGYTF; D gene: TRBD1; V gene: TRBV11-2; clone size: NA; J gene: TRBJ1-2
CDR3 DNA: TGTGCCGTTGGACAGGGGACTTCCTACGAGCAGTACTTC; CDR3 protein: CAVGQGTSYEQYF; D gene: TRBD1; V gene: TRBV12-3/TRBV12-4; clone size: NA; J gene: TRBJ2-7
CDR3 DNA: TGTGCCAGCAGCGCCGCGGGTAGCTCCTACGAGCAGTACTTC; CDR3 protein: CASSAAGSSYEQYF; D gene: NA; V gene: TRBV25-1; clone size: NA; J gene: TRBJ2-7
CDR3 DNA: TGTGCCAGCAGCTCACTTGGCGGGAGGGCCGAAGGAAACAATGAGCAGTTCTTC; CDR3 protein: CASSSLGGRAEGNNEQFF; D gene: TRBD2; V gene: TRBV7-9; clone size: NA; J gene: TRBJ2-1
CDR3 DNA: TGTGCCAGCAGCTTGGAGGGGTTCAACTATGGCTACACCTTC; CDR3 protein: CASSLEGFNYGYTF; D gene: NA; V gene: TRBV5-4; clone size: NA; J gene: TRBJ1-2
CDR3 DNA: TGCGCCAGCAGTGAGACGTTTCGAGGCGGGAGGTTCGCAGATACGCAGTATTTT; CDR3 protein: CASSETFRGGRFADTQYF; D gene: TRBD2; V gene: TRBV10-2; clone size: NA; J gene: TRBJ2-3
CDR3 DNA: TGCGCCAGCAGTCTTCGTGGGGAGTTTGGCACCGGGGAGCTGTTTTTT; CDR3 protein: CASSLRGEFGTGELFF; D gene: NA; V gene: TRBV5-1; clone size: NA; J gene: TRBJ2-2
CDR3 DNA: TGTGCCAGCAGTCAAACGGGACTAGCGGGAGAAGAGACCCAGTACTTC; CDR3 protein: CASSQTGLAGEETQYF; D gene: TRBD2; V gene: TRBV27; clone size: NA; J gene: TRBJ2-5
CDR3 DNA: TGTGCCAGCAGCTTGGGGGCGGGCCGGAACACTGAAGCTTTCTTT; CDR3 protein: CASSLGAGRNTEAFF; D gene: NA; V gene: TRBV5-5; clone size: NA; J gene: TRBJ1-1
CDR3 DNA: TGTGCCAGTAGATCAGGGGGCGGTTTTAACACCGGGGAGCTGTTTTTT; CDR3 protein: CASRSGGGFNTGELFF; D gene: TRBD1; V gene: TRBV19; clone size: NA; J gene: TRBJ2-2
CDR3 DNA: TGTGCCAGCCTAGCTAGCGGGAGCCTCGGCAATGAGCAGTTCTTC; CDR3 protein: CASLASGSLGNEQFF; D gene: TRBD2; V gene: TRBV2; clone size: NA; J gene: TRBJ2-1
CDR3 DNA: TGTGCCAGCACATCGACGACAGTATCGGGCTACACCTTC; CDR3 protein: CASTSTTVSGYTF; D gene: NA; V gene: TRBV28; clone size: NA; J gene: TRBJ1-2